These 24 T cell receptor beta chains were all obtained from the same sample, sequenced in a study of regulatory T cells in long-lasting Graves disease. The time point was: persistent/refractory GD, antithyroid drugs over 5 years with positive TRAb. The TCR library used RNA extracted from PBMCs. Both iRepertoire HTBI primers and Arm-PCR of CDR3 regions were used to build the TCR beta libraries. TCRdb redid the calling of the multiplex PCR reads with MiXCR, one entry per CDR3 protein. This repertoire shows 600,000 to 850,000 distinct CDR3 sequences, about 30% found once; its top ten account for 40% to 50%. The source material was peripheral blood mononuclear cells (PBMCs), sampled when the disease was refractory, from a patient treated with antithyroid drugs. The origin of the receptors is a female donor with Graves disease.

The chain employs TRBV6-1 and TRBJ2-1; D might be TRBD2 (5 bases). CDR3 length: 17 residues. Trimming stripped 7 bases from V and 4 bases from J, with 23 bases between. The germline gives CDR1 MNHNS, CDR2 SASEGT. The CDR3 region has the DNA TGTGCCAGCATCCGAGGGTGGGCTAGCTTTGTGTACAATGAGCAGTTCTTC. It yields the protein CASIRGWASFVYNEQFF.

This clonotype came up a few times. The chain employs TRBV24-1 and TRBJ1-1, with D uncertain. V lost 8 bases to trimming and J lost 3 bases, with 12 bases between them. Germline values: CDR1 KGHDR, CDR2 SFDVKD. This CDR3 spans 13 amino acids. The CDR3 loop reads CATTDVKDTEAFF. In DNA, the CDR3 is TGTGCCACCACAGACGTTAAGGACACTGAAGCTTTCTTT.

The chain joins TRBV12-3 or TRBV12-4 to TRBJ1-3; D gene unclear. V was cut by 1 base and J by 2 bases, with 6 bases left in between. CDR3 length equals 14 residues. CDR3 sequence reads: CASSLGWAGNTIYF. The CDR3 DNA is TGTGCCAGCAGTTTAGGGTGGGCTGGAAACACCATATATTTT.

J is TRBJ1-2 and V is TRBV7-2; D remains ambiguous. V lost 5 bases, J lost 1 base, and 14 bases lay in between. In germline, CDR1 is SGHTA, CDR2 FQGNSA. CDR3 length: 15 amino acids. The CDR3 sequence is CASSPRGGFNYGYTF. DNA of the CDR3: TGTGCCAGCAGCCCCCGTGGAGGTTTTAACTATGGCTACACCTTC.

The chain recombines TRBV6-2 or TRBV6-3 with TRBJ2-7; D gene unclear. V lost 5 bases to trimming and J lost 0 bases, with 11 bases between them. Germline V gene sequence: CDR1 MNHEY, CDR2 SVGEGT. The CDR3 contains 14 residues. CDR3 bases: TGTGCCAGCAGTGGCGTACTGTACTCCTACGAGCAGTACTTC. Protein: CASSGVLYSYEQYF.

This chain joins TRBV12-3 or TRBV12-4 and TRBJ1-5; TRBD1 aligns across 7 bases. The CDR3 sequence is 15 residues long. J lost 2 bases, V lost 4 bases, and 5 bases had no gene match. CDR3 sequence (DNA): TGTGCCAGCAGTTCAAAAACAGGGGGCAATCAGCCCCAGCATTTT. Protein sequence: CASSSKTGGNQPQHF.

Note on this clonotype: Relative to the germline gene, one junction end is altered; a read error may explain this. For the CDR3, the DNA is TGTGTCAGCAGCGTTGAGGGAGCATCCGGGGCCAACGTCCTGACTTTC. Amino acids: CVSSVEGASGANVLTF. The chain recombines TRBV9 with TRBJ2-6, with D tentatively TRBD2 (5 bases). Germline CDR1 reads SGDLS; CDR2 reads YYNGEE. The CDR3 spans 16 residues.

The table lists this clonotype with a few counts. The chain employs TRBV12-5 and TRBJ2-5; tentatively, D is TRBD1 (6 bases). Germline assignment: CDR1 LGHNT and CDR2 FRNRAP. The CDR3 runs to 14 residues. V lost 5 bases and J 5 bases, leaving 15 bases between the germline ends. The CDR3 here is CASGHGQSKETQYF. CDR3 nucleotides: TGTGCTAGTGGTCACGGACAGTCAAAGGAGACCCAGTACTTC.

This chain uses TRBV19 with TRBJ2-2; TRBD1 agrees at 9 bases. J lost 5 bases, V lost 8 bases, and 12 bases had no gene match. CDR3 length equals 16 residues. In germline, CDR1 is LNHDA, CDR2 SQIVND (reference sequence). CDR3 protein: CASSAPGQGRTGELFF. Here the CDR3 DNA reads TGTGCCAGTTCCGCCCCGGGACAGGGTCGGACCGGGGAGCTGTTTTTT.

This clonotype was detected ten times or more. This chain connects TRBV2 to TRBJ2-7, with D possibly TRBD2 on 6 matching bases. Germline lookup yields CDR1 SNHLY and CDR2 FYNNEI. This CDR3 has 14 residues. V was cut by 7 bases and J by 4 bases, with 17 bases left in between. The CDR3 loop is CASTPKRALYEQYF. Here the CDR3 DNA reads TGTGCCAGCACCCCGAAGCGGGCGCTTTACGAGCAGTACTTC. Together with reference TRBV2 and TRBJ2-7, the CDR3 gives the full variable domain: EPEVTQTPSHQVTQMGQEVILRCVPISNHLYFYWYRQILGQKVEFLVSFYNNEISEKSEIFDDQFSVERPDGSNFTLKIRSTKLEDSAMYFCASTPKRALYEQYFGPGTRLTVT.

This clonotype was detected ten times or more. The chain recombines TRBV6-1 with TRBJ1-1; D uncertain. The CDR3 loop spans 14 amino acids. Germline CDR1 is MNHNS and CDR2 is SASEGT. Trimming removed 6 bases at V and 1 base at J, with 12 bases between. Written as DNA, the CDR3 is TGTGCCAGCAGCCTCGGGGAGCCGAACACTGAAGCTTTCTTT. This sequence encodes CASSLGEPNTEAFF.

This clonotype showed up just a few times. The J gene is TRBJ1-4, the V gene TRBV5-1; 7 bases map to TRBD1. Trimming took 0 bases from V and 0 from J; bases not matched to a gene: 5. Germline V gene lookup returns CDR1 SGHRS and CDR2 YFSETQ. The CDR3 totals 17 residues. The CDR3 loop reads CASSLGQGAATNEKLFF. CDR3 DNA: TGCGCCAGCAGCTTGGGACAGGGCGCTGCAACTAATGAAAAACTGTTTTTT.

This chain joins TRBV11-2 and TRBJ1-4; D possibly corresponds to TRBD1 (6 bases). The length of the CDR3 is 15 residues. Per the germline V gene, CDR1 is SGHAT and CDR2 is FQNNGV. V lost 6 bases to trimming and J lost 1 base, with 12 bases between them. CDR3 residues: CASRKTGLTNEKLFF. The CDR3 nucleotides read TGTGCCAGCAGGAAAACAGGGTTAACTAATGAAAAACTGTTTTTT.

This clonotype was counted a few times. The chain has TRBV30 and TRBJ1-1; no reliable D call. The germline CDR1 and CDR2 sequences are GTSNPN and SVGIG (reference sequence). V was shortened by 2 bases and J by 4 bases, with 5 bases between the two germline ends. The CDR3 length is 11 residues. CDR3 bases: TGTGCCTGGAGTAAGGTCACTGAAGCTTTCTTT. This translates into CAWSKVTEAFF.

This CDR3 is CASSYSSGDEKLFF. Written as DNA, the CDR3 is TGTGCCAGCAGTTACTCGTCAGGAGATGAAAAACTGTTTTTT. The genes are TRBV6-6 and TRBJ1-4; D is unclear. The germline V and J ends were trimmed by 0 bases and 6 bases, with 8 bases remaining between them. The germline gives CDR1 MNHNY, CDR2 SVGAGI (reference sequence). The CDR3 contains 14 residues.

The V gene is TRBV4-1, the J gene TRBJ2-4; 7 nucleotides match TRBD1. The ends lost 3 bases at V and 0 bases at J; junction bases unmatched: 5. Looked up from germline, CDR1 is MGHRA and CDR2 is YSYEKL. The CDR3 length is 16 residues. The CDR3 DNA reads as TGCGCCAGCAGCCATGGACAGGCTCCAGCCAAAAACATTCAGTACTTC. Protein product: CASSHGQAPAKNIQYF.

The V and J genes are TRBV20-1 and TRBJ1-2, with D uncertain. The V end was cut by 2 bases, the J end by 3 bases, with 19 bases between. Germline CDR1 reads DFQATT; CDR2 reads SNEGSKA (reference sequence). The length of the CDR3 is 16 residues. The CDR3 DNA follows: TGCAGTGCTAGAAGGACTGAGGGCGGCCTTCACTATGGCTACACCTTC. Translated, it gives CSARRTEGGLHYGYTF.

This clonotype was counted a single time. Compared with germline, one end of the junction differs, possibly owing to a read error. The chain combines TRBV7-2 with TRBJ2-5; D gene uncertain. Looked up from germline, CDR1 is SGHTA and CDR2 is FQGNSA. The CDR3 totals 14 residues. Here the CDR3 DNA reads TGTGCCAGCAGTTTAGACATCCTCGGGGAGACCCAGTACTTC. Translated: CASSLDILGETQYF.

The V and J genes are TRBV11-2 and TRBJ1-2; 8 bases line up with TRBD1. With V trimmed by 0 bases and J by 8 bases, 8 bases remained unmatched. This CDR3 comprises 15 residues. The germline CDR1 and CDR2 sequences are SGHAT and FQNNGV. For the CDR3, the DNA is TGTGCCAGCAGCTTAGACGGCGACAGGGGAAGGGGCTACACCTTC. This codes for CASSLDGDRGRGYTF.

This clonotype has a handful of counts. This sequence joins TRBV18 and TRBJ2-7, with TRBD2 identical over 7 bases. There are 14 residues in the CDR3. Per germline, CDR1 KGHSH and CDR2 LQKENI. The trim removed 7 bases at V and 5 bases at J, leaving 11 bases unmatched. DNA of the CDR3: TGTGCCAGCTGCACGGGCAGCGGGATGAACGAGCAGTACTTC. As protein: CASCTGSGMNEQYF.

The V call is TRBV6-2 or TRBV6-3, the J call TRBJ1-1; D is undetermined. Germline CDR1 MNHEY, CDR2 SVGEGT. The CDR3 is 10 amino acids. Trimming pared 5 bases from V and 11 bases from J, leaving 9 bases between. The CDR3 protein is CASSDTRAFF. The CDR3 DNA sequence: TGTGCCAGCAGTGATACCCGGGCTTTCTTT.

CDR3 region: CASSFARVGSYEQYF. The CDR3 DNA follows: TGTGCCAGCTCATTCGCCCGCGTCGGCTCCTACGAGCAGTACTTC. V and J are TRBV18 and TRBJ2-7; D is unresolved. CDR3 size: 15 residues. V was trimmed by 5 bases and J by 0 bases, leaving 14 bases between them. CDR1 is KGHSH, CDR2 LQKENI, per germline.

At least ten counts were recorded for this clonotype. The chain carries TRBV28 and TRBJ1-5; D gene uncertain. CDR1 MDHEN and CDR2 SYDVKM come from the germline V gene. Trimming took 2 bases from V and 7 from J, leaving 15 bases between them. This CDR3 has 15 amino acids. DNA for the CDR3: TGTGCCAGCAGTTTACAGGACGCGGTTGGCCAGCCCCAGCATTTT. Translation gives CASSLQDAVGQPQHF.

The chain uses TRBV19 and TRBJ2-7; D is unresolved. CDR3 size: 14 residues. V lost 3 bases and J 3 bases, leaving 12 bases between the germline ends. Germline-derived CDR1 and CDR2 are LNHDA and SQIVND (reference sequence). The CDR3: CASSIEAGNYEQYF. The CDR3 nucleotides read TGTGCCAGTAGTATTGAGGCAGGTAACTACGAGCAGTACTTC.